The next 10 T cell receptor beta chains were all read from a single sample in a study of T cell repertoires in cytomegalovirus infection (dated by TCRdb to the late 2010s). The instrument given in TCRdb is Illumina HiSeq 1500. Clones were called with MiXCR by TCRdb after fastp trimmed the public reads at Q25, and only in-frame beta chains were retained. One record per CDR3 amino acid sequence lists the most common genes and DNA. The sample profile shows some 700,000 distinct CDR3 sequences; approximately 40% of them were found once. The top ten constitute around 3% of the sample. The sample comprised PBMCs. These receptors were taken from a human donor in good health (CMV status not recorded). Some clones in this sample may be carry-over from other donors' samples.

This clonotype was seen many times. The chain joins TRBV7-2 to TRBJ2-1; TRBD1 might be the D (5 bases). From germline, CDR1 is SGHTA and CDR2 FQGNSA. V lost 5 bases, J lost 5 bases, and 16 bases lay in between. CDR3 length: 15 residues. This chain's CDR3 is CASSQGALLHNEQFF. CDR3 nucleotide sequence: TGTGCCAGCAGCCAAGGGGCCCTACTACACAATGAGCAGTTCTTC.

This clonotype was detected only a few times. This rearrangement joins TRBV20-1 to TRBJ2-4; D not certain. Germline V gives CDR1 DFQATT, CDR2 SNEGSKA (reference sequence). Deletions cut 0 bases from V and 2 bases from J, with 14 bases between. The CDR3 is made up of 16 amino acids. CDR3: CSARDVASSTKNIQYF. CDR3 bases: TGCAGTGCTAGAGATGTAGCATCATCTACCAAAAACATTCAGTACTTC.

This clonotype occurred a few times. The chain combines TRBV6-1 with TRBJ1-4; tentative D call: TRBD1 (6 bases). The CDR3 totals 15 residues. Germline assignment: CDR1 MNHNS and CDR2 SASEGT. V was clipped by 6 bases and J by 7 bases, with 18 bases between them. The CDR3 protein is CASRAGGASSEKLFF. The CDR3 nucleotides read TGTGCCAGCAGGGCCGGGGGCGCGTCTAGTGAAAAACTGTTTTTT.

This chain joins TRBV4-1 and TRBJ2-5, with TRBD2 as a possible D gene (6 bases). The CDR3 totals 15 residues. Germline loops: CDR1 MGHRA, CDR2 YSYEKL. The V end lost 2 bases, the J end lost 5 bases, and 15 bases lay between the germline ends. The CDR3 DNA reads TGCGCCAGCAGCCAAATTCTCACTAGCACGGAGACCCAGTACTTC. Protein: CASSQILTSTETQYF.

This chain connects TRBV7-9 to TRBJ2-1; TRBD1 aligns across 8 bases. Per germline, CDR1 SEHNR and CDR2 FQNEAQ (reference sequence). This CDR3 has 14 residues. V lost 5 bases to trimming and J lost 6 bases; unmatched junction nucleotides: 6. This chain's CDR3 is CASSPGDRGNEQFF. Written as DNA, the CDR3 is TGTGCCAGCAGCCCCGGTGACAGGGGCAATGAGCAGTTCTTC.

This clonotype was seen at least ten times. The CDR3 DNA follows: TGTGCCAGCAGTTTTTCCCAATACTCTTTTGTTTCACCCCTCCACTTT. It is translated as CASSFSQYSFVSPLHF. The chain joins TRBV12-3 or TRBV12-4 to TRBJ1-6; D gene uncertain. CDR3 length: 16 residues. The V and J ends lost 3 bases and 9 bases respectively, with 18 bases between them.

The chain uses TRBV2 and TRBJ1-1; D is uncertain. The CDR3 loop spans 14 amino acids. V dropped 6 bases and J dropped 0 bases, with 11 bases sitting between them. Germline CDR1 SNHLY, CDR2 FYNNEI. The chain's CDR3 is CASRQSGMNTEAFF. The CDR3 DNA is TGTGCCAGCAGGCAGTCTGGGATGAACACTGAAGCTTTCTTT.

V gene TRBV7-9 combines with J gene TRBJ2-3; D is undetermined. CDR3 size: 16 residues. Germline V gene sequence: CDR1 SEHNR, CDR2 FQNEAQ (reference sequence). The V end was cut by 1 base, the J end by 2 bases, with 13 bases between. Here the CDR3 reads CASSLVILADTDTQYF. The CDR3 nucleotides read TGTGCCAGCAGCTTAGTAATCCTGGCAGACACAGATACGCAGTATTTT.

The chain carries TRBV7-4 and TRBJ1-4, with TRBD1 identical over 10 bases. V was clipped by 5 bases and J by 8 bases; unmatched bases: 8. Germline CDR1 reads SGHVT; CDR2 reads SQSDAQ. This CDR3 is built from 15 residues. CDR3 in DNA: TGTGCCAGCAGCCGACCGGGACAGGGGACAGAAAAACTGTTTTTT. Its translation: CASSRPGQGTEKLFF.

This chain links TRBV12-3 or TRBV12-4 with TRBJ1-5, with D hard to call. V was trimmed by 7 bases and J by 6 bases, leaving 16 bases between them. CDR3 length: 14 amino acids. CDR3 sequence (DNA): TGTGCCAGCACCCCGCCGGGGAGTATTCAGCCCCAGCATTTT. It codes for CASTPPGSIQPQHF.